This T cell receptor beta chain appears in the sequencing data of a study of blood T cell repertoires in COVID-19. Data came from immunoSEQ multiplex PCR; TCRdb stores just in-frame clones and leaves some out. The table has about 220,000 clones, about 86% seen once; the top ten hold about 2.9%. The length of the CDR3 is 15 residues. Germline CDR1 reads SGDLS; CDR2 reads YYNGEE. The trim removed 2 bases at V and 2 bases at J, leaving 4 bases unmatched. The TCR comes from a woman under 40 who had recovered from COVID-19. The gene calls are TRBV9 and TRBJ2-1; 7 bases fit TRBD2. The sample was peripheral blood. CDR3 protein: CASSVESGAYNEQFF. In DNA form, the CDR3 reads TGTGCCAGCAGCGTCGAGAGCGGGGCCTACAATGAGCAGTTCTTC.